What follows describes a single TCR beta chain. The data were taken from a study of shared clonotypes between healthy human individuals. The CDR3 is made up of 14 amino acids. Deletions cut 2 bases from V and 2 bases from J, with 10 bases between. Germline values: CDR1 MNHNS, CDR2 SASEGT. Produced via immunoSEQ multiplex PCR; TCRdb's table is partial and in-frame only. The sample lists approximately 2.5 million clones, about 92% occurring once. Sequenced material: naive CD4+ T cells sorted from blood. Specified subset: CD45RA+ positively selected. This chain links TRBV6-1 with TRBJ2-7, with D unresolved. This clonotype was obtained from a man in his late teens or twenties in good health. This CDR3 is CASSEFPAPYEQYF. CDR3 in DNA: TGTGCCAGCAGTGAATTCCCCGCCCCCTACGAGCAGTACTTC.